This T cell receptor beta chain derives from a study of human T cells and chemical hapten exposure. Time point denoted: patch test 1, 2 weeks after DPC sensitization. The treatment was: therapeutic diphenylcyclopropenone sensitization with weekly scalp DPC. Unfractionated whole blood yielded the extracted total RNA. The V gene's germline CDR1 is MDHEN and CDR2 SYDVKM. This CDR3 has 17 residues. The V and J ends lost 3 bases and 0 bases, in that order; junction bases with no gene match: 5. One entry per CDR3 protein results from TCRdb running MiXCR on the RACE reads. The table records approximately 90,000 distinct CDR3 sequences, roughly an eighth of them present only once.

This receptor was identified in a middle-aged woman with alopecia areata. Some clones in this sample may be carry-over from other donors' samples. This material consisted of whole blood, taken in connection with sensitization to the hapten diphenylcyclopropenone (DPC). This chain uses TRBV28 with TRBJ2-4; 10 positions match TRBD1. Here the CDR3 DNA reads TGTGCCAGCAGTTTGCTGACAGGGGGCTTAGCCAAAAACATTCAGTACTTC. This sequence encodes CASSLLTGGLAKNIQYF. Variable domain in full (rest from reference TRBV28 and TRBJ2-4): DVKVTQSSRYLVKRTGEKVFLECVQDMDHENMFWYRQDPGLGLRLIYFSYDVKMKEKGDIPEGYSVSREKKERFSLILESASTNQTSMYLCASSLLTGGLAKNIQYFGAGTRLSVL.